This entry lists 29 T cell receptor beta chains sequenced from one sample in a study of T cell responses to AZD1222 COVID-19 vaccine. The method was immunoSEQ multiplex PCR; TCRdb's version includes in-frame clones alone and lacks a portion of them. The table has tens of thousands of clones, 75% to 90% seen once. Sequencing was performed on peripheral blood, taken 28 days after the second AZD1222 dose. The receptor source for this set is an adult who received the AZD1222 COVID-19 vaccine.

The CDR3 loop reads CASSIVGRISGANVLTF. For the CDR3, the DNA is TGTGCCAGTAGTATAGTGGGACGGATCTCTGGGGCCAACGTCCTGACTTTC. The chain joins TRBV19 to TRBJ2-6; D is perhaps TRBD1 or TRBD2 (5 bases each). Trimming removed 1 base at V and 0 bases at J, with 10 bases between. Germline loops: CDR1 LNHDA, CDR2 SQIVND (reference sequence). CDR3 length: 17 residues.

There are a few counts of this clone. The chain couples TRBV5-1 to TRBJ1-6; D is possibly TRBD1 (5 bases). CDR1 is SGHRS and CDR2 is YFSETQ in the germline V gene. Trimming removed 4 bases from V and 10 bases from J, with 15 bases in between. The CDR3 contains 14 residues. The CDR3 spells CASSLTPGDSPLHF. The CDR3 DNA reads TGCGCCAGCAGCCTGACCCCGGGGGACTCACCCCTCCACTTT.

J is TRBJ1-3 and V is TRBV7-8, with unresolved D. Trimming took off 1 base at V and 0 bases at J, with 10 bases between the two ends. CDR1 and CDR2 (germline): SGHVS, FQNEAQ. The CDR3 is 16 residues long. The CDR3 DNA follows: TGTGCCAGCAGCTTAGTCGCCGCCAGCTCTGGAAACACCATATATTTT. Its translation is CASSLVAASSGNTIYF.

This sequence joins TRBV27 and TRBJ1-2; no definite D call. The CDR3 loop spans 15 amino acids. Trimming took 3 bases from V and 4 from J, leaving 15 bases between them. The V gene's germline CDR1 is MNHEY and CDR2 SMNVEV (reference sequence). CDR3 in DNA: TGTGCCAGCAGTTTGTGGCCTACCCGAATCTATGGCTACACCTTC. It translates to CASSLWPTRIYGYTF.

The CDR3 here is CASSPFPQGRGEKLFF. The CDR3 region has the DNA TGCGCCAGCAGCCCTTTCCCGCAGGGGAGGGGTGAAAAACTGTTTTTT. J is TRBJ1-4 and V is TRBV4-1, with D maybe TRBD1 (6 bases). V lost 4 bases and J lost 7, with 19 bases in between. The length of the CDR3 is 16 residues. Germline CDR1 and CDR2: MGHRA and YSYEKL.

The chain has TRBV10-1 and TRBJ2-4; D call uncertain. The germline V gene has CDR1 WNHNN and CDR2 SYGVQD (reference sequence). Between the trimmed V and J ends, which lost 10 bases and 16 bases, there was a span of 14 bases. This CDR3 is built from 9 residues. CDR3 DNA: TGCGCCACCCTCGGAGCGCTTTACTTC. Translating it yields CATLGALYF.

The chain employs TRBV7-2 and TRBJ1-1; TRBD1 is a possible D gene (6 bases). The V and J ends lost 5 bases and 5 bases respectively, with 21 bases between them. This CDR3 is built from 16 residues. Germline V lookup: CDR1 SGHTA, CDR2 FQGNSA. This CDR3 is CASSPRATGAGTEAFF. In DNA form, the CDR3 reads TGTGCCAGCAGCCCCCGCGCGACGGGGGCGGGGACTGAAGCTTTCTTT.

This clone has a single count. The rearrangement links TRBV5-8 to TRBJ1-3; perhaps TRBD1 as D (6 bases). With 4 bases removed from V and 0 bases from J, the gap between germline ends came to 11 bases. Per the germline V gene, CDR1 is SGHTS and CDR2 is YDEGEE. The CDR3 runs 15 residues. CDR3 bases: TGTGCCAGCAGCGCAGGGGACTACTCTGGAAACACCATATATTTT. Translation: CASSAGDYSGNTIYF.

This clone is a singleton in its sample. The J gene is TRBJ2-2, the V gene TRBV7-2; D gene uncertain. Germline CDR1 is SGHTA and CDR2 is FQGNSA. The V and J ends lost 6 bases and 0 bases respectively, with 8 bases between them. CDR3 size: 14 residues. CDR3 bases: TGTGCCAGCAGTGAACGTTCGAACACCGGGGAGCTGTTTTTT. This gives the protein CASSERSNTGELFF.

This clone occurred once. This chain uses TRBV7-9 with TRBJ1-2; perhaps TRBD1 as D (6 bases). The germline V gene encodes CDR1 SEHNR and CDR2 FQNEAQ (reference sequence). Trimming removed 1 base at V and 6 bases at J, with 24 bases between. The CDR3 has 18 amino acids. The CDR3 reads CASSLESVTGYLRDGYTF. For the CDR3, the DNA is TGTGCCAGCAGCTTAGAATCCGTCACAGGGTATTTAAGGGATGGCTACACCTTC. The whole variable domain, filled in from reference TRBV7-9 and TRBJ1-2, reads DTGVSQNPRHKITKRGQNVTFRCDPISEHNRLYWYRQTLGQGPEFLTYFQNEAQLEKSRLLSDRFSAERPKGSFSTLEIQRTEQGDSAMYLCASSLESVTGYLRDGYTFGSGTRLTVV.

The chain recombines TRBV7-9 with TRBJ2-1; no reliable D call. V gave up 8 bases and J gave up 1 base, with 9 bases separating them. Germline CDR1 reads SEHNR; CDR2 reads FQNEAQ (reference sequence). The CDR3 spans 13 residues. CDR3 bases: TGTGCCAGCGCCCCCCGGTCCTACAATGAGCAGTTCTTC. It is translated as CASAPRSYNEQFF.

The chain links TRBV5-5 to TRBJ2-2; D is tentatively TRBD1 or TRBD2 (7 bases each). The CDR3 has 15 amino acids. Germline V gene sequence: CDR1 SGHKS, CDR2 YYEKEE (reference sequence). The V and J ends lost 4 bases and 3 bases respectively, with 13 bases between them. In nucleotides, the CDR3 is TGTGCCAGCAGCGGGAGGGGGCCGGACACCGGGGAGCTGTTTTTT. Amino acids: CASSGRGPDTGELFF. Using reference TRBV5-5 and TRBJ2-2 for the parts outside the CDR3, the full variable domain is DAGVTQSPTHLIKTRGQQVTLRCSPISGHKSVSWYQQVLGQGPQFIFQYYEKEERGRGNFPDRFSARQFPNYSSELNVNALLLGDSALYLCASSGRGPDTGELFFGEGSRLTVL.

The chain recombines TRBV6-1 with TRBJ1-5; perhaps TRBD1 as D (6 bases). This CDR3 has 15 residues. The V end was cut by 2 bases, the J end by 0 bases, with 8 bases between. CDR1 is MNHNS, CDR2 SASEGT, per germline. The CDR3 DNA sequence: TGTGCCAGCAGTGAATGGGGACATAGCAATCAGCCCCAGCATTTT. Its translation: CASSEWGHSNQPQHF.

The genes are TRBV3-1 (or the pseudogene TRBV3-2) and TRBJ2-3; a weak D match, TRBD1 (5 bases). There are 12 residues in the CDR3. Looked up from germline, CDR1 is LGHDT and CDR2 is YNNKEL (reference sequence). Trimming removed 3 bases from V and 5 bases from J, with 6 bases in between. In DNA, the CDR3 is TGTGCCAGCAGCCATAGGGGAGATACGCAGTATTTT. Its protein product is CASSHRGDTQYF.

The CDR3 sequence is CASRRGVTDTQYF. CDR3 in DNA: TGCGCCAGCAGGCGGGGGGTCACAGATACGCAGTATTTT. The rearrangement uses TRBV10-2 and TRBJ2-3, with TRBD2 matching 8 bases. The CDR3 runs to 13 residues. With 6 bases clipped from V and 2 bases from J, the junction kept 1 base outside the gene matches. The germline gives CDR1 WSHSY, CDR2 SAAADI.

This chain connects TRBV6-2 or TRBV6-3 to TRBJ1-4; D is undetermined. The CDR3 extends over 15 amino acids. The V end was cut by 5 bases, the J end by 0 bases, with 10 bases between. Germline lookup yields CDR1 MNHEY and CDR2 SVGEGT. The CDR3 region is CASSRQQTTNEKLFF. The CDR3 DNA is TGTGCCAGCAGTCGGCAACAGACAACTAATGAAAAACTGTTTTTT.

The chain couples TRBV24-1 to TRBJ1-4, with a possible D match to TRBD1 (6 bases). CDR3 length equals 14 residues. The germline CDR1 and CDR2 sequences are KGHDR and SFDVKD. V was pared by 9 bases and J by 7 bases, with 17 bases between. The CDR3 DNA follows: TGTGCCACCTGGGGAGGGGGGGTAATTGAAAAACTGTTTTTT. As protein: CATWGGGVIEKLFF.

The chain links TRBV27 to TRBJ2-1; TRBD1 aligns across 8 bases. The V and J ends lost 9 bases and 7 bases, in that order; junction bases with no gene match: 11. CDR3 size: 14 residues. CDR1 is MNHEY and CDR2 is SMNVEV in the germline V gene (reference sequence). CDR3 protein: CASHPGGLGNEQFF. CDR3 nucleotides: TGTGCCAGTCACCCAGGGGGCTTGGGGAATGAGCAGTTCTTC.

There are a few counts of this clone. The chain couples TRBV6-6 to TRBJ1-1, with D perhaps matching TRBD1 (6 bases). The germline CDR1 and CDR2 sequences are MNHNY and SVGAGI (reference sequence). This CDR3 is built from 15 residues. V was pared by 2 bases and J by 5 bases, with 15 bases between. This chain's CDR3 is CASSYPEQGRTEAFF. CDR3 in DNA: TGTGCCAGCAGTTACCCCGAACAGGGAAGGACTGAAGCTTTCTTT.

J is TRBJ1-2 and V is TRBV7-9; 8 positions agree with TRBD1. The V gene's germline CDR1 is SEHNR and CDR2 FQNEAQ (reference sequence). V dropped 4 bases and J dropped 1; count of bases not matched to a gene: 11. CDR3 length equals 17 residues. In DNA, the CDR3 is TGTGCCAGCAGCTCAAGGGACAGGTCGGGGCTTAACTATGGCTACACCTTC. Encoded protein: CASSSRDRSGLNYGYTF.

The chain has TRBV5-1 and TRBJ2-6; D is ambiguous. The CDR3 is 15 residues long. Trimming left V 4 bases short and J 0 bases short, with 8 bases between. CDR1 is SGHRS, CDR2 YFSETQ, per germline. CDR3 DNA: TGCGCCAGCAGCCAACAAAGCTCTGGGGCCAACGTCCTGACTTTC. Protein sequence: CASSQQSSGANVLTF.

V usage is TRBV4-1 and J usage is TRBJ2-6; D may correspond to TRBD1 or TRBD2 (5 bases each). Trimming removed 0 bases at V and 0 bases at J, with 12 bases between. Germline assignment: CDR1 MGHRA and CDR2 YSYEKL. The CDR3 loop spans 18 amino acids. CDR3 nucleotides: TGCGCCAGCAGCCAAGATCGGGGCGGATACTCTGGGGCCAACGTCCTGACTTTC. Translation gives CASSQDRGGYSGANVLTF.

This sequence joins TRBV18 and TRBJ1-5; D is possibly TRBD1 (5 bases). This CDR3 region has 14 residues. The germline gives CDR1 KGHSH, CDR2 LQKENI. The V gene lost 4 bases and the J gene lost 2 bases, with 9 bases spanning the gap. This CDR3 is CASSLDKGNQPQHF. CDR3 DNA sequence: TGTGCCAGCTCACTGGACAAGGGCAATCAGCCCCAGCATTTT.

The chain has TRBV3-1 (or the pseudogene TRBV3-2) and TRBJ2-7; D may be TRBD1 (5 bases). The germline V gene encodes CDR1 LGHDT and CDR2 YNNKEL (reference sequence). The germline V and J ends were trimmed by 3 bases and 4 bases, with 16 bases remaining between them. The CDR3 covers 15 residues. This CDR3 reads CASSQNIDRIYEQYF. CDR3 bases: TGTGCCAGCAGCCAGAACATAGACAGAATTTACGAGCAGTACTTC.

DNA for the CDR3: TGTGCCACCAGTGATCACCGGGACAGGGATTCACCCCTCCACTTT. Its translation: CATSDHRDRDSPLHF. The chain couples TRBV24-1 to TRBJ1-6; 9 positions agree with TRBD1. This CDR3 has 15 residues. The germline V gene has CDR1 KGHDR and CDR2 SFDVKD. Trimming took 3 bases from V and 8 from J; bases not matched to a gene: 4.

The table lists this clone with a few counts. This chain connects TRBV2 to TRBJ1-2; D is possibly TRBD1 (6 bases). Germline V lookup: CDR1 SNHLY, CDR2 FYNNEI. The CDR3 runs to 15 residues. V dropped 7 bases and J dropped 6 bases, with 21 bases sitting between them. For the CDR3, the DNA is TGTGCCAGCAAGGGGATGCCGGGACATCTCGATGGCTACACCTTC. This encodes CASKGMPGHLDGYTF.

The rearrangement joins TRBV2 to TRBJ2-7; D is unresolved. CDR3 length equals 13 residues. The germline gives CDR1 SNHLY, CDR2 FYNNEI. V lost 1 base and J 7 bases, leaving 11 bases between the germline ends. CDR3 nucleotide sequence: TGTGCCAGCAGTGAAGGCGTATCCAGGGAGCAGTACTTC. Translated: CASSEGVSREQYF. Full variable domain (outside the CDR3, taken from reference TRBV2 and TRBJ2-7): EPEVTQTPSHQVTQMGQEVILRCVPISNHLYFYWYRQILGQKVEFLVSFYNNEISEKSEIFDDQFSVERPDGSNFTLKIRSTKLEDSAMYFCASSEGVSREQYFGPGTRLTVT.

The chain carries TRBV11-2 and TRBJ2-7; D is perhaps TRBD1 (7 bases). The germline CDR1 and CDR2 sequences are SGHAT and FQNNGV. The V gene lost 3 bases and the J gene lost 7 bases, with 19 bases spanning the gap. This CDR3 region has 15 residues. CDR3 nucleotides: TGTGCCAGCAGCTTTTTATTGACAGGGAGGCATGAGCAGTACTTC. Translation gives CASSFLLTGRHEQYF.

The chain recombines TRBV28 with TRBJ1-1; D unclear. The germline CDR1 and CDR2 sequences are MDHEN and SYDVKM. Trimming removed 8 bases from V and 2 bases from J, with 12 bases in between. The CDR3 is 13 residues long. DNA for the CDR3: TGTGCCAGCCCTGAGACGGTTAACACTGAAGCTTTCTTT. Amino acids: CASPETVNTEAFF.